This paragraph reports one T cell receptor (beta chain). Its antigen is not identified. The data are from a study of blood T cells in healthy people across ages. Study observations and caveats: With age, beta diversity per million T cells declined roughly linearly, significantly by roughly 40.

A second about 6 to 11 cycle PCR used barcoded and J-beta primers. Each cDNA molecule was tagged by a template-switch adaptor that had 12 random nucleotides. MiXCR was run by TCRdb on the 5' RACE reads, yielding one entry per CDR3 protein. The data contain 1 million to 1.2 million distinct CDR3 sequences, more than 30% of them seen just once; the ten biggest clones take up approximately 14%. CDR3 length: 14 amino acids. V was shortened by 8 bases and J by 0 bases, with 11 bases between the two germline ends. The germline gives CDR1 SEHNR, CDR2 FQNEAQ (reference sequence). This clonotype originated in a man younger than 35 in good health. Sequencing was performed on blood. The chain couples TRBV7-9 to TRBJ2-1, with D possibly called TRBD1 or TRBD2 (6 bases each). The CDR3 protein is CASGGPGSYNEQFF. The CDR3 nucleotides read TGTGCCAGCGGGGGGCCGGGCTCCTACAATGAGCAGTTCTTC.